Listed below are T cell receptor beta chains from one sample, sequenced in a study of cytomegalovirus exposure and HLA in healthy donors. Profiled with immunoSEQ multiplex PCR; TCRdb holds only in-frame clones, not every one. The profile shows around 31,000 clones, about 83% of them singletons. Sequencing used PBMCs. These receptors were taken from a boy between 10 and 17 years old in good health and CMV-seronegative. CDR3s include the opening cysteine and the closing phenylalanine or tryptophan. D genes are given only for firm matches. Size is omitted from some rows. Given values are once, few, many or a class for expanded clones.

j_call clone_size v_call d_call cdr3_aa cdr3_nt
TRBJ1-5 . TRBV28 . CASSFGQGRNQPQHF TGTGCCAGCAGTTTCGGGCAGGGTAGAAATCAGCCCCAGCATTTT
TRBJ2-2 . TRBV7-6 TRBD1 CASSWTGYTGELFF TGTGCCAGCAGCTGGACAGGGTACACCGGGGAGCTGTTTTTT
TRBJ2-1 . TRBV7-2 . CASSPAREGFF TGTGCCAGCAGCCCGGCCCGAGAGGGGTTCTTC
TRBJ1-5 once TRBV6-1 TRBD1 CASSGLARGTVSNQPQHF TGTGCCAGCAGTGGGCTAGCTCGAGGGACAGTTAGCAATCAGCCCCAGCATTTT
TRBJ2-5 . TRBV7-8 . CASSLGRADQETQYF TGTGCCAGCAGCTTAGGGAGGGCGGATCAAGAGACCCAGTACTTC
TRBJ2-1 . TRBV5-1 TRBD2 CASTASGGYNEQFF TGCGCCAGCACGGCTAGCGGGGGTTACAATGAGCAGTTCTTC
TRBJ1-4 few TRBV5-1 TRBD1 CASSLVTGDEKLFF TGCGCCAGCAGCTTGGTGACAGGGGATGAAAAACTGTTTTTT
TRBJ1-1 few TRBV6-1 . CASRTTVDTEAFF TGTGCCAGCAGAACCACAGTGGACACTGAAGCTTTCTTT
TRBJ2-1 . TRBV11-1 . CASSWSQGSEQFF TGTGCCAGCAGCTGGTCGCAGGGGAGTGAGCAGTTCTTC
TRBJ1-4 . TRBV9 TRBD1 CASSQQTGGDEKLFF TGTGCCAGCAGCCAACAGACAGGGGGAGATGAAAAACTGTTTTTT
TRBJ2-5 . TRBV6-1 TRBD1 CASTTGMGETQYF TGTGCCAGCACGACAGGGATGGGCGAGACCCAGTACTTC
TRBJ2-3 . TRBV9 . CASSVERTTDTQYF TGTGCCAGCAGCGTAGAGAGAACGACAGATACGCAGTATTTT
TRBJ2-1 . TRBV9 TRBD1 CASSPRTGNNEQFF TGTGCCAGCAGCCCTCGGACAGGGAACAATGAGCAGTTCTTC